Listed below are T cell receptor beta chains from one sample, sequenced in a study of blood T cell repertoires in COVID-19. The assay was immunoSEQ multiplex PCR, and TCRdb's table has in-frame clones only and misses some. The sample includes tens of thousands of clones, about three quarters seen only once; the top ten take about 20%. Sample: peripheral blood. These receptors all stem from a man aged 25-40 years with COVID-19, enrolled during active disease. The CDR3 runs from the conserved cysteine through the conserved F or W. Each record gives: D gene, J gene, clone size, V gene, CDR3 protein, CDR3 DNA. The D gene is left open where the match is weak. Clone size is stated in some rows and not others, as once, few, many or a class when expanded.

TRBD1 | TRBJ1-5 | NA | TRBV7-8 | CASRLTTGGGNQPQHF | TGTGCCAGCAGGCTTACGACAGGGGGCGGGAATCAGCCCCAGCATTTT
TRBD2 | TRBJ2-7 | NA | TRBV5-1 | CASSLGTSGSYEQYF | TGCGCCAGCAGCTTGGGTACTAGCGGGAGTTACGAGCAGTACTTC
NA | TRBJ2-4 | NA | TRBV6-1 | CASSPSGLGNIQYF | TGTGCCAGCAGCCCCTCGGGGTTGGGGAACATTCAGTACTTC
NA | TRBJ1-3 | once | TRBV12-3/TRBV12-4 | CASSPLRNTIYF | TGTGCCAGCAGCCCTCTTCGAAACACCATATATTTT
TRBD1 | TRBJ2-1 | few | TRBV19 | CASSIMQGARYNEQFF | TGTGCCAGTAGTATCATGCAGGGGGCGCGATACAATGAGCAGTTCTTC
NA | TRBJ1-3 | NA | TRBV7-6 | CASSPLGSGNTIYF | TGTGCCAGCAGCCCCCTCGGGTCCGGAAACACCATATATTTT
NA | TRBJ2-7 | NA | TRBV12-3/TRBV12-4 | CASTPDSYEQYF | TGTGCCAGCACCCCCGACAGCTACGAGCAGTACTTC
NA | TRBJ2-1 | once | TRBV6-2/TRBV6-3 | CASSLRGTTYNEQFF | TGTGCCAGCAGTCTTCGGGGGACGACCTACAATGAGCAGTTCTTC
NA | TRBJ2-3 | NA | TRBV27 | CASSLGSDTQYF | TGTGCCAGCAGTTTAGGCTCAGATACGCAGTATTTT
NA | TRBJ2-5 | NA | TRBV7-3 | CASSSNTGETQYF | TGTGCCAGCAGCTCCAACACGGGAGAGACCCAGTACTTC
TRBD2 | TRBJ2-1 | few | TRBV2 | CASSDRLAVNEQFF | TGTGCCAGCAGTGACAGACTAGCGGTTAATGAGCAGTTCTTC
NA | TRBJ2-5 | NA | TRBV30 | CAWNRAETQYF | TGTGCCTGGAACAGGGCCGAGACCCAGTACTTC
NA | TRBJ2-7 | few | TRBV5-1 | CASSLEPGGYEQYF | TGCGCCAGCAGCTTGGAGCCAGGGGGGTACGAGCAGTACTTC
TRBD1 | TRBJ2-7 | NA | TRBV4-1 | CASSRGGQGQVEQYF | TGCGCCAGCAGCCGAGGGGGACAGGGACAGGTCGAGCAGTACTTC
NA | TRBJ2-2 | NA | TRBV29-1 | CSVGSKSANTGELFF | TGCAGCGTTGGAAGTAAGAGCGCGAACACCGGGGAGCTGTTTTTT
NA | TRBJ1-5 | NA | TRBV5-1 | CASSLAPGADQPQHF | TGCGCCAGCAGCTTGGCTCCAGGGGCCGATCAGCCCCAGCATTTT
NA | TRBJ2-6 | once | TRBV10-2 | CAREGGDLAGANVLTF | TGCGCCAGGGAGGGTGGGGATCTGGCTGGGGCCAACGTCCTGACTTTC
NA | TRBJ2-7 | NA | TRBV5-1 | CASSFEDSYEQYF | TGCGCCAGCAGCTTCGAGGATTCCTACGAGCAGTACTTC
TRBD1 | TRBJ1-6 | NA | TRBV30 | CAWRQGLSSYNSPLHF | TGTGCCTGGAGACAGGGGCTTAGCTCCTATAATTCACCCCTCCACTTT
NA | TRBJ2-3 | NA | TRBV2 | CASSGWSGDTQYF | TGTGCCAGCAGTGGATGGAGTGGAGATACGCAGTATTTT
NA | TRBJ1-1 | NA | TRBV4-1 | CASSQGGGASTEAFF | TGCGCCAGCAGCCAAGGTGGGGGCGCCAGCACTGAAGCTTTCTTT
NA | TRBJ2-6 | NA | TRBV18 | CASSSPTAKISGANVLTF | TGTGCCAGCTCATCTCCGACAGCAAAAATCTCTGGGGCCAACGTCCTGACTTTC
NA | TRBJ1-1 | NA | TRBV7-2 | CASSLQGRTEAFF | TGTGCCAGCAGCTTACAGGGGCGGACTGAAGCTTTCTTT
NA | TRBJ1-2 | NA | TRBV27 | CASSLAGRLGYTF | TGTGCCAGCAGTTTAGCAGGGAGGCTTGGCTACACCTTC
NA | TRBJ1-4 | NA | TRBV7-8 | CASSPRVTNEKLFF | TGTGCCAGCAGCCCTCGGGTCACTAATGAAAAACTGTTTTTT
NA | TRBJ2-7 | NA | TRBV2 | CASIRGLLSSYEQYF | TGTGCCAGCATCCGGGGACTGCTCTCGTCCTACGAGCAGTACTTC
NA | TRBJ1-1 | NA | TRBV28 | CASRLSGTLNTEAFF | TGTGCCAGCAGATTATCCGGGACATTGAACACTGAAGCTTTCTTT
NA | TRBJ1-2 | NA | TRBV19 | CASSISAGAYGYTF | TGTGCCAGTAGTATATCGGCAGGGGCCTATGGCTACACCTTC
TRBD1 | TRBJ1-2 | once | TRBV28 | CASSLAGTGNDYGYTF | TGTGCCAGCAGTTTAGCCGGGACAGGGAATGACTATGGCTACACCTTC
NA | TRBJ2-3 | NA | TRBV6-5 | CASRAGTDTQYF | TGTGCCAGCCGAGCGGGCACAGATACGCAGTATTTT
TRBD2 | TRBJ2-3 | NA | TRBV2 | CASSGRTSGGDTQYF | TGTGCCAGCAGTGGCCGGACTAGCGGGGGGGATACGCAGTATTTT
TRBD2 | TRBJ2-3 | NA | TRBV6-4 | CASSESGGATDTQYF | TGTGCCAGCAGTGAAAGCGGGGGGGCCACAGATACGCAGTATTTT
TRBD2 | TRBJ2-1 | NA | TRBV3-1/TRBV3-2 | CASSQVLEQGGSYNEQFF | TGTGCCAGCAGCCAAGTCCTCGAGCAGGGAGGGTCCTACAATGAGCAGTTCTTC
TRBD1 | TRBJ2-1 | NA | TRBV6-6 | CASSLRDRADNEQFF | TGTGCCAGCAGCCTCCGGGACAGGGCCGACAATGAGCAGTTCTTC
NA | TRBJ1-2 | NA | TRBV30 | CAWSEPSRAGYTF | TGTGCCTGGAGTGAGCCTTCAAGAGCTGGCTACACCTTC
TRBD1 | TRBJ1-2 | NA | TRBV4-1 | CASSQVPGGDYGYTF | TGCGCCAGCAGCCAAGTACCAGGGGGCGACTATGGCTACACCTTC
TRBD1 | TRBJ1-4 | once | TRBV19 | CASSDRGADEKLFF | TGTGCCAGTAGCGACAGGGGAGCTGATGAAAAACTGTTTTTT
TRBD2 | TRBJ2-7 | NA | TRBV7-2 | CASSLLAGDYEQYF | TGTGCCAGCAGCTTACTAGCGGGGGACTACGAGCAGTACTTC
TRBD2 | TRBJ2-5 | once | TRBV3-1/TRBV3-2 | CASRRRLAGGLETQYF | TGTGCCAGCAGACGTAGACTAGCGGGAGGGCTGGAGACCCAGTACTTC
TRBD1 | TRBJ1-2 | NA | TRBV9 | CASSPGQGSEGYGYTF | TGTGCCAGCAGCCCGGGACAGGGGTCGGAAGGATATGGCTACACCTTC
TRBD1 | TRBJ2-7 | NA | TRBV10-3 | CAIRSDRYYEQYF | TGTGCCATCAGGTCGGACAGGTACTACGAGCAGTACTTC
NA | TRBJ1-2 | once | TRBV5-8 | CASSRDAGYYGYTF | TGTGCCAGCAGCCGGGACGCGGGGTACTATGGCTACACCTTC
NA | TRBJ2-3 | NA | TRBV28 | CASSTDYNTDTQYF | TGTGCCAGCAGTACCGACTACAACACAGATACGCAGTATTTT
TRBD1 | TRBJ1-5 | NA | TRBV28 | CASSNRGGNQPQHF | TGTGCCAGCAGTAACAGGGGTGGCAATCAGCCCCAGCATTTT
TRBD2 | TRBJ2-7 | once | TRBV13 | CASSHAHRTSGGEQYF | TGTGCCAGCAGCCACGCCCACCGGACTAGCGGAGGCGAGCAGTACTTC
TRBD1 | TRBJ2-2 | NA | TRBV10-1 | CASSESGTGGPGELFF | TGCGCCAGCAGTGAGTCCGGGACAGGGGGCCCCGGGGAGCTGTTTTTT
TRBD2 | TRBJ2-3 | NA | TRBV30 | CASSSGRRDTQYF | TGTGCCTCCTCTAGCGGGCGAAGGGATACGCAGTATTTT
NA | TRBJ2-2 | NA | TRBV7-9 | CASSGLAGELFF | TGTGCCAGCAGCGGCCTCGCCGGGGAGCTGTTTTTT
NA | TRBJ1-3 | NA | TRBV29-1 | CSVEDLALSGNTIYF | TGCAGCGTTGAAGATCTGGCCCTCTCTGGAAACACCATATATTTT
TRBD2 | TRBJ2-1 | NA | TRBV10-3 | CATSSGGSYNEQFF | TGTGCCACCTCTAGCGGAGGCTCCTACAATGAGCAGTTCTTC
TRBD1 | TRBJ1-4 | NA | TRBV18 | CASSPGQATNEKLFF | TGTGCCAGCTCACCAGGACAGGCCACTAATGAAAAACTGTTTTTT
NA | TRBJ1-1 | few | TRBV18 | CASSPALNTEAFF | TGTGCCAGCTCACCAGCGCTGAACACTGAAGCTTTCTTT
NA | TRBJ1-1 | once | TRBV6-1 | CASSERAGANTEAFF | TGTGCCAGCAGTGAACGGGCAGGGGCGAACACTGAAGCTTTCTTT
TRBD2 | TRBJ2-3 | NA | TRBV30 | CAWSPTTRTSGRTDTQYF | TGTGCCTGGAGTCCGACGACCCGGACTAGCGGGAGAACAGATACGCAGTATTTT
TRBD2 | TRBJ2-2 | few | TRBV30 | CAWKNSGIDTGELFF | TGTGCCTGGAAGAATAGCGGGATTGACACCGGGGAGCTGTTTTTT
TRBD2 | TRBJ2-3 | NA | TRBV4-3 | CASSQEAGWTSTDTQYF | TGCGCCAGCAGCCAAGAAGCGGGATGGACTAGCACAGATACGCAGTATTTT
NA | TRBJ1-2 | NA | TRBV2 | CASSGDTPRGYTF | TGTGCCAGCAGCGGGGACACGCCGAGGGGGTACACCTTC
NA | TRBJ2-2 | NA | TRBV6-5 | CASSYTGNTGELFF | TGTGCCAGCAGTTACACCGGGAACACCGGGGAGCTGTTTTTT
TRBD1 | TRBJ1-6 | NA | TRBV10-3 | CAIRAGGNSPLHF | TGTGCCATCAGGGCAGGGGGAAATTCACCCCTCCACTTT
TRBD1 | TRBJ1-4 | few | TRBV7-9 | CASSLDGTGVGEKLFF | TGTGCCAGCAGCTTAGATGGGACAGGGGTTGGTGAAAAACTGTTTTTT